This TCR beta chain stems from a study of blood T cell repertoires in COVID-19. TCRdb's table, derived via immunoSEQ multiplex PCR, lists solely in-frame clones and lacks some. Among about 87,000 clones listed, around three quarters were seen once. Germline V gene sequence: CDR1 DFQATT, CDR2 SNEGSKA (reference sequence). Trimming cost V 3 bases and J 6 bases; bases outside gene matches: 14. This CDR3 is 16 amino acids long. This clone was detected only once. The chain has TRBV20-1 and TRBJ1-1; 9 nucleotides agree with TRBD1. The material sequenced was peripheral blood. The receptor was isolated from a woman aged 50 to 65 with acute or convalescent COVID-19. As DNA, the CDR3 is TGCAGTGCTAGTTGGGACAGGGTCCTACCCGGGGCTGAAGCTTTCTTT. It specifies CSASWDRVLPGAEAFF.